These T cell receptor beta chains were read from a single sample in a study of identical twins. In TCRdb, the 5' RACE reads were re-called with MiXCR into one record per CDR3 protein. The data contain some 500,000 distinct CDR3 sequences, 14% of them singletons. This same sample was also taken into another study, of yellow fever vaccine responses in identical twins.

The sequencing input was CD4+ T cells sorted from blood. The receptors come from a woman younger than 30 in good health. Each CDR3 is given without its conserved first and last residue. Fields, in order: J gene, V gene, CDR3 protein.

J: TRBJ2-6
V: TRBV6-2/TRBV6-3
CDR3: ASSPSPGLAGLSGANVLT

J: TRBJ2-7
V: TRBV2
CDR3: ASRGDRSSYEQY

J: TRBJ2-7
V: TRBV28
CDR3: ASSQTLGQGAKNEQY

J: TRBJ2-5
V: TRBV14
CDR3: ASSQMGPPRETQY

J: TRBJ1-2
V: TRBV5-1
CDR3: ASSSGQDYGYT

J: TRBJ1-1
V: TRBV10-3
CDR3: AISGGIWTEAF

J: TRBJ2-2
V: TRBV7-2
CDR3: ASSTSFNTGELF

J: TRBJ1-1
V: TRBV7-9
CDR3: ASSQINTNTEAF

J: TRBJ2-1
V: TRBV24-1
CDR3: ATSDFSGSGDHEQF

J: TRBJ2-3
V: TRBV7-2
CDR3: ASSSPLAGYTDTQY

J: TRBJ2-5
V: TRBV7-9
CDR3: ASSPLQHREETQY

J: TRBJ2-7
V: TRBV12-3/TRBV12-4
CDR3: ASSSHRRLSYEQY

J: TRBJ2-7
V: TRBV28
CDR3: ASRGGRVGYEQY

J: TRBJ1-2
V: TRBV12-3/TRBV12-4
CDR3: ASSLGEGYGYT

J: TRBJ2-2
V: TRBV12-3/TRBV12-4
CDR3: ASRGGQGTTGELF

J: TRBJ2-7
V: TRBV3-1
CDR3: ASSQRLRSYYEQY

J: TRBJ2-3
V: TRBV20-1
CDR3: SATSSDTQY

J: TRBJ2-1
V: TRBV25-1
CDR3: ASSDGGRSSYNEQF

J: TRBJ2-3
V: TRBV5-6
CDR3: ASSLVVGTGYTDTQY

J: TRBJ2-1
V: TRBV5-5
CDR3: ASSLDASGRAYNEQF

J: TRBJ2-7
V: TRBV5-1
CDR3: ASSQDASSYEQY

J: TRBJ2-5
V: TRBV7-2
CDR3: ASSLQASGKRETQY

J: TRBJ1-5
V: TRBV15
CDR3: ATSWDRGPQPQH

J: TRBJ2-3
V: TRBV4-3
CDR3: ASKGLAGVSSTDTQY

J: TRBJ2-3
V: TRBV5-1
CDR3: ASSLPRGPSTDTQY

J: TRBJ2-2
V: TRBV6-2/TRBV6-3
CDR3: ASSFTGHTGELF

J: TRBJ2-5
V: TRBV7-6
CDR3: ASSWTSGGQETQY

J: TRBJ2-3
V: TRBV11-2
CDR3: ASSLVPSGVHTQY

J: TRBJ1-1
V: TRBV6-6
CDR3: ASSYDQNTEAF

J: TRBJ1-1
V: TRBV12-3/TRBV12-4
CDR3: ASRQGAMGTEAF

J: TRBJ2-3
V: TRBV6-2/TRBV6-3
CDR3: ASSSGLAVSTDTQY

J: TRBJ1-1
V: TRBV5-1
CDR3: ASSLRTAMNTEAF

J: TRBJ2-3
V: TRBV5-6
CDR3: ASRYGTVTSTDTQY

J: TRBJ2-1
V: TRBV6-1
CDR3: ASKLAGGFQQF

J: TRBJ2-2
V: TRBV5-4
CDR3: ASSLGPGTETGELF

J: TRBJ2-1
V: TRBV5-1
CDR3: ASSAGQPYNEQF

J: TRBJ1-2
V: TRBV2
CDR3: ASSDNRDRGLYGYT

J: TRBJ2-3
V: TRBV3-1
CDR3: ASSHPGLATHNYSTDTQY

J: TRBJ2-7
V: TRBV20-1
CDR3: SASGDLYEQY

J: TRBJ1-6
V: TRBV6-5
CDR3: ASSYGAVENSPLH

J: TRBJ2-3
V: TRBV29-1
CDR3: SVVPSPSTDTQY

J: TRBJ2-2
V: TRBV5-6
CDR3: ASSLGGQRGSTGELF

J: TRBJ2-3
V: TRBV11-2
CDR3: ASSLVGLAGGPVDTQY

J: TRBJ1-5
V: TRBV28
CDR3: ASKGAGTGGINQPQH

J: TRBJ1-2
V: TRBV2
CDR3: ASSEERGGYGYT

J: TRBJ2-4
V: TRBV19
CDR3: ASSSGGEGGYGLAKNIQY

J: TRBJ2-3
V: TRBV20-1
CDR3: SASLAGGPTDTQY

J: TRBJ2-7
V: TRBV7-2
CDR3: ASSARGLYEQY

J: TRBJ2-7
V: TRBV30
CDR3: AWSRTGTGNYEQY

J: TRBJ2-2
V: TRBV5-5
CDR3: ASSLADGEGTGELF

J: TRBJ2-3
V: TRBV9
CDR3: ASSVESGAITDTQY

J: TRBJ2-7
V: TRBV6-5
CDR3: ASSYSDTYEQY

J: TRBJ2-1
V: TRBV24-1
CDR3: ATSDGGTGGTYNEQF

J: TRBJ1-1
V: TRBV25-1
CDR3: ASSDTTRGGAF

J: TRBJ1-6
V: TRBV7-2
CDR3: ASSARDAKISPLH

J: TRBJ2-5
V: TRBV2
CDR3: ASSARSGVVQETQY

J: TRBJ1-5
V: TRBV2
CDR3: ASSERGFSNQPQH

J: TRBJ2-5
V: TRBV5-6
CDR3: ASSWDGSETQY

J: TRBJ2-4
V: TRBV19
CDR3: ASSIARGGDSLAKNIQY